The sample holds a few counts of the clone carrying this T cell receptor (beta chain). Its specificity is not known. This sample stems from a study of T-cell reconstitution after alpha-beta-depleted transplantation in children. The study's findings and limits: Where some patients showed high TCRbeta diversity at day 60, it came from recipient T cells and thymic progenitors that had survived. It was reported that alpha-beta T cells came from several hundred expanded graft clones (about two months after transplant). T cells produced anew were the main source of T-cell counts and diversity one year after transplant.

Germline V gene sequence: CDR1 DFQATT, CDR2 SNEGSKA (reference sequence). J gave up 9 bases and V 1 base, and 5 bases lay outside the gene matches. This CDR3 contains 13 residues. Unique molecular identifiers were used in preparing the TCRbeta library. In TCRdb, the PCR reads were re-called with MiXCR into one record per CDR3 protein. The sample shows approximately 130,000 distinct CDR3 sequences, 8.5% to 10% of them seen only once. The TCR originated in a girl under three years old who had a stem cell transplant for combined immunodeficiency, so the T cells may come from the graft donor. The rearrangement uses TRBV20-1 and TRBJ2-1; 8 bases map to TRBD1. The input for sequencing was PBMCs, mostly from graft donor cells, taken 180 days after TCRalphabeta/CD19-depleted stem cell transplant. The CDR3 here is CSARGGDRPEQFF. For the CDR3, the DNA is TGCAGTGCTAGAGGGGGGGACAGGCCTGAGCAGTTCTTC.